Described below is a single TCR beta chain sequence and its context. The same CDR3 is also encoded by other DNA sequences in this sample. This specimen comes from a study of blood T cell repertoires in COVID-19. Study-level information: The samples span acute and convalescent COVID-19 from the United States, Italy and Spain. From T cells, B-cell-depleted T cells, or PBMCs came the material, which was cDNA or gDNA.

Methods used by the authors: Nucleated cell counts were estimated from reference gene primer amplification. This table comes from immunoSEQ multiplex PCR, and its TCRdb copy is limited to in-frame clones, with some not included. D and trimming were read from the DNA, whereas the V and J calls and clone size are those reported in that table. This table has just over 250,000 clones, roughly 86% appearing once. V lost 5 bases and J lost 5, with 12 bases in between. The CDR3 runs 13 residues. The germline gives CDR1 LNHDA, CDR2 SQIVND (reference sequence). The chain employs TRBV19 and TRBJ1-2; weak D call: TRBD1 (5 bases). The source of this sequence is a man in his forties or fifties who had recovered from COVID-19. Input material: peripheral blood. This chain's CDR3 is CASSYRGDYGYTF. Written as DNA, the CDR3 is TGTGCCAGTAGTTATAGGGGCGATTATGGCTACACCTTC. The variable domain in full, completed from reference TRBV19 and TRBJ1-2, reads DGGITQSPKYLFRKEGQNVTLSCEQNLNHDAMYWYRQDPGQGLRLIYYSQIVNDFQKGDIAEGYSVSREKKESFPLTVTSAQKNPTAFYLCASSYRGDYGYTFGSGTRLTVV.